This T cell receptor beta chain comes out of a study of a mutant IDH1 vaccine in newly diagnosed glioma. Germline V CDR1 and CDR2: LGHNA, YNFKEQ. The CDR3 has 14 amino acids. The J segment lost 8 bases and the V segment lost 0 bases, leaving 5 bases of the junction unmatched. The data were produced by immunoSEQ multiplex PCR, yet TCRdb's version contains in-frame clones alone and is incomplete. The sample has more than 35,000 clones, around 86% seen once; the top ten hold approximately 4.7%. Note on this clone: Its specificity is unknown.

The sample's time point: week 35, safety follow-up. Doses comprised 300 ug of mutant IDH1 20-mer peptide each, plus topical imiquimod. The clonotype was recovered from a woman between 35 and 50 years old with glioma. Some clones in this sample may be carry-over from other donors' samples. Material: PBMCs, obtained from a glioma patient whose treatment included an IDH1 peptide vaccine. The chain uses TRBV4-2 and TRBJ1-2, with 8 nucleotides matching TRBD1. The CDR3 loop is CASSQDRGRLGYTF. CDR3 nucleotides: TGTGCCAGCAGCCAAGACAGGGGGCGCCTAGGCTACACCTTC.